This TCR beta chain emerged from a study of molecular identifiers for immune sequencing clone quantification. Overall study results and limits: In cases of identical TCR molecules sharing a barcode, highly expanded clone sizes could be underestimated.

TCRdb recomputed calls from the PCR reads with MiXCR, one row per CDR3 protein. The data show about 630,000 distinct CDR3 sequences, approximately 24% seen once. A note on this clonotype: Antigen unknown. A junction end diverges from the germline sequence, so it may reflect a read error.

Germline V lookup: CDR1 SSHAT, CDR2 FNYEAQ (reference sequence). The length of the CDR3 is 16 residues. The chain recombines TRBV7-7 with TRBJ2-5, with D tentatively TRBD1 or TRBD2 (5 bases each). This clonotype originated in a human donor in good health. Some libraries in this study had Jurkat cell RNA spiked in. The specimen was naive CD8+ T cells from blood, with Jurkat cell RNA spiked in. The subset is: FACS-sorted CD8+CD4-CCR7+CD45RA+ naive T cells. The CDR3 sequence is CASSPWGGGSSETQYF. The CDR3 DNA is TGTGCTAGCAGCCCCTGGGGTGGGGGTTCATCGGAGACCCAGTACTTC.